This T cell receptor (beta chain) is drawn from a study of blood T cells in healthy people across ages. Russia was home to the donors, healthy Caucasian individuals aged roughly 6 to 100. Through a sample-barcoded 5' primer and a J-beta primer mix, a second PCR was run for 7 to 11 cycles. MiXCR was run by TCRdb on the 5' RACE reads, yielding one entry per CDR3 protein. Of some 1.6 million distinct CDR3 sequences detected, 30% to 40% appear once; the ten largest clones hold 11%. Ten or more counts support this clonotype. The CDR3 runs 16 residues. V was clipped by 3 bases and J by 0 bases; unmatched bases: 6. The V gene's germline CDR1 is MGHRA and CDR2 YSYEKL.

The chain couples TRBV4-1 to TRBJ2-3; 7 bases agree with TRBD1. The sample comprised blood. This TCR came from a woman under 40 in good health. In DNA form, the CDR3 reads TGCGCCAGCAGCCAGACGGGACAGCCAAGCACAGATACGCAGTATTTT. Translated, it gives CASSQTGQPSTDTQYF.